The clone carrying this TCR beta chain appeared many times. The CDR3 loop spans 12 amino acids. The V end lost 5 bases, the J end lost 3 bases, and 8 bases lay between the germline ends. From germline, CDR1 is MNHEY and CDR2 SVGEGT. This sample stems from a study of Graves' ophthalmopathy and Graves' hyperthyroidism. Investigators amplified TCR beta CDR3 regions from RNA transcripts. First-round RT-PCR used HTBI primers; second-round multiplex PCR followed. TCRdb analysed the multiplex PCR reads with MiXCR anew, one entry per CDR3 protein. The sample includes about 210,000 distinct CDR3 sequences, 29% of them seen just once.

Sequencing was done on a sample of peripheral blood. This sequence joins TRBV6-2 or TRBV6-3 and TRBJ2-7, with D hard to call. This receptor was obtained from a man aged 45 to 65 with Graves' ophthalmopathy. CDR3 sequence: CASSRSDYEQYF. The CDR3 DNA reads as TGTGCCAGCAGTCGATCCGACTACGAGCAGTACTTC.